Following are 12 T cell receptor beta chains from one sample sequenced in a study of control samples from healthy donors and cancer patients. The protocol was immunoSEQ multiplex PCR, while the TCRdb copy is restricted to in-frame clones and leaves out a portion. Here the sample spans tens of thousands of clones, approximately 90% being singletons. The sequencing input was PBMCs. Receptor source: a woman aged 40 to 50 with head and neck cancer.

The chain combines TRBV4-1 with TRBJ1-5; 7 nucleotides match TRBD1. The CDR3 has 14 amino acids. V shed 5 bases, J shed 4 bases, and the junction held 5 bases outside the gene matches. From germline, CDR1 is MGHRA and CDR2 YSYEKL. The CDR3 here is CASSVRQGNQPQHF. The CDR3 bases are TGCGCCAGCAGCGTAAGACAGGGAAATCAGCCCCAGCATTTT.

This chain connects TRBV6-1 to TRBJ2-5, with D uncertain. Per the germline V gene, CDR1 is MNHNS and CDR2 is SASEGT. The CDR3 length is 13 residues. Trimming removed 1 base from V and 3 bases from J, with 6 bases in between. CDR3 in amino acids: CASSEVQEETQYF. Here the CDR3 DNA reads TGTGCCAGCAGTGAAGTGCAAGAAGAGACCCAGTACTTC.

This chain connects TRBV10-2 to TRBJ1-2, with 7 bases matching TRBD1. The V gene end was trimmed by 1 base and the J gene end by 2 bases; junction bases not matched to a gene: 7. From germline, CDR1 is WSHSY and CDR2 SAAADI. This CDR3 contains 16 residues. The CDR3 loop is CASSEWRNRGNYGYTF. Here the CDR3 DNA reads TGCGCCAGCAGTGAGTGGCGAAACAGGGGCAACTATGGCTACACCTTC.

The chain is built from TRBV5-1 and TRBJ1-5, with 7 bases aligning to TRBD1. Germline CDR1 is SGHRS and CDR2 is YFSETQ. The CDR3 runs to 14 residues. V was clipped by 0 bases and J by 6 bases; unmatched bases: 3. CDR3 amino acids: CASSLETGVQPQHF. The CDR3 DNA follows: TGCGCCAGCAGCTTGGAAACAGGGGTTCAGCCCCAGCATTTT.

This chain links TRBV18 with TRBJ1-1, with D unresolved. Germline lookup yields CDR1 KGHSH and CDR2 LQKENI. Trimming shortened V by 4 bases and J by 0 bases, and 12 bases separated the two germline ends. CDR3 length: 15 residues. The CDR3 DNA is TGTGCCAGCTCACTCACTACAGACATGAACACTGAAGCTTTCTTT. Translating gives CASSLTTDMNTEAFF.

The CDR3 bases are TGTGCCAGCAGCCCTCAAGGGGGACAAGAGACCCAGTACTTC. It is translated as CASSPQGGQETQYF. The chain recombines TRBV7-3 with TRBJ2-5, with a possible D match to TRBD1 (6 bases). The germline V gene encodes CDR1 SGHTA and CDR2 FQGTGA. V lost 5 bases, J lost 2 bases, and 12 bases lay in between. This CDR3 is built from 14 residues. The whole variable domain, filled in from reference TRBV7-3 and TRBJ2-5, reads GAGVSQTPSNKVTEKGKYVELRCDPISGHTALYWYRQSLGQGPEFLIYFQGTGAADDSGLPNDRFFAVRPEGSVSTLKIQRTERGDSAVYLCASSPQGGQETQYFGPGTRLLVL.

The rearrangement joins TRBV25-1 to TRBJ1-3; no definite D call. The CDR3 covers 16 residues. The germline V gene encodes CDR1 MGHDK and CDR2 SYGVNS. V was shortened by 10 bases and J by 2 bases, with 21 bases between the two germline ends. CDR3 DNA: TGTGCCACCTCAAGGGCAGAGTCAACTCCTGGAAACACCATATATTTT. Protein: CATSRAESTPGNTIYF.

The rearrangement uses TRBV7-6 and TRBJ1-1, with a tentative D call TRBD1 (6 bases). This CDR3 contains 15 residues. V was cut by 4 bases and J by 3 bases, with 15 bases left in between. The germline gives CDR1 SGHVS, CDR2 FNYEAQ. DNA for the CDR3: TGTGCCAGCAGCTCAGCTCAGGCAGGGGACACTGAAGCTTTCTTT. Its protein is CASSSAQAGDTEAFF.

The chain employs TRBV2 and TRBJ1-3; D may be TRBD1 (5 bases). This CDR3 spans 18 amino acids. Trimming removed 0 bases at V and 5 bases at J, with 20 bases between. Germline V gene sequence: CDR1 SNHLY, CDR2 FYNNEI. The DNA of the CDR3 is TGTGCCAGCAGTGAAGCTTCTACTGGGGGGATAAAGAGAAACACCATATATTTT. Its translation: CASSEASTGGIKRNTIYF.

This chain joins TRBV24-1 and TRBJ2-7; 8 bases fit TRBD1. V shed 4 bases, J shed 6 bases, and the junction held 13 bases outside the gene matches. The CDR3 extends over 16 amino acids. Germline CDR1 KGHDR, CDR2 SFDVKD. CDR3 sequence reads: CATSDPSVDRGFEQYF. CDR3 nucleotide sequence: TGTGCCACCAGTGACCCCTCAGTCGACAGGGGATTCGAGCAGTACTTC.

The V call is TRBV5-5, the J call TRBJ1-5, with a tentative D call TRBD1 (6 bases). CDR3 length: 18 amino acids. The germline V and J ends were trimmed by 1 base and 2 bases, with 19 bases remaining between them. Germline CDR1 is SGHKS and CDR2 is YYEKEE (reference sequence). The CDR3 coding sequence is TGTGCCAGCAGCTTGAGGGGGGTTCTCGTCGGTGGCAATCAGCCCCAGCATTTT. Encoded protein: CASSLRGVLVGGNQPQHF.

The CDR3 here is CASSPNPGGYGYTF. The DNA of the CDR3 is TGTGCCAGCAGCCCCAATCCAGGGGGCTATGGCTACACCTTC. J is TRBJ1-2 and V is TRBV5-5; 7 bases agree with TRBD1. CDR1 SGHKS and CDR2 YYEKEE come from the germline V gene (reference sequence). CDR3 size: 14 residues. Unmatched junction bases numbered 7, after V lost 4 bases and J lost 4 bases.